This T cell receptor beta chain was identified during a study of T cells after yellow fever vaccination. Study as a whole: SMART-Seq v4 Ultra Low Input prepared libraries from low-cell fractions.

This clonotype occurred a few times. No antigen is known for it. Points from the study as a whole: Boosting was followed by the reappearance of most primary-vaccination clones (approximately 95% CD4, about 90% CD8). Any FACS-sorted repertoire could hold abundant clonotypes that contaminate it from the bulk population.

V was clipped by 5 bases and J by 2 bases; unmatched bases: 11. The CDR3 extends over 17 amino acids. Germline V gene sequence: CDR1 LGHDT, CDR2 YNNKEL (reference sequence). Each CDR3 protein gets one entry after TCRdb re-called the 5' RACE reads with MiXCR. The profile shows around 200,000 distinct CDR3 sequences, 9.5% to 12% of them singletons. The sample in question was CD8+ T cells sorted from PBMCs, obtained 15 days after the yellow fever booster vaccination. The chain links TRBV3-1 to TRBJ2-2; the match to TRBD1 covers 7 bases. This receptor was identified in a man younger than 35 who received the YFV17D yellow fever vaccine. CDR3 DNA: TGTGCCAGCAGCGCCAACCCTTGGGACAGAAACACCGGGGAGCTGTTTTTT. Protein: CASSANPWDRNTGELFF.